This T cell receptor (beta chain) was captured in a study of cytomegalovirus exposure and HLA in healthy donors. Findings of the study overall: Later work associated 16,951 TCR beta sequences with HLA alleles at 0.05 false discovery rate. A missense DCLRE1C variant was associated with V- and J-gene trimming of TCR beta chains in a later analysis, and an independent cohort replicated the association.

On this clone: Its antigen is not known.

The study ran its PCR with 60 Vbeta and 13 Jbeta primers. Sequenced by immunoSEQ multiplex PCR; TCRdb stores in-frame clones only, minus some. The repertoire holds 150,000 or so clones, roughly four fifths seen once, with less than 1.5% in the top ten. The V and J ends lost 3 bases and 0 bases, in that order; junction bases with no gene match: 1. This CDR3 spans 15 amino acids. The V gene's germline CDR1 is MNHEY and CDR2 SMNVEV (reference sequence). The source of this sequence is a man aged 30-40 years in good health and CMV-seropositive. The sample consisted of PBMCs. The chain employs TRBV27 and TRBJ2-1; 8 nucleotides match TRBD2. DNA for the CDR3: TGTGCCAGCAGTTTTCGGGGGGGCTCCTACAATGAGCAGTTCTTC. Its protein is CASSFRGGSYNEQFF.